This TCR beta chain was documented in a study of lymphopenia after photon versus proton radiotherapy. General study results and limits: Relative stability marked proton patients; photon patients lost diversity and naive cells. A bigger post-nadir fall in TCR diversity correlated inversely with survival time in deceased patients. After the lymphocyte nadir, photon-treated repertoires showed oligoclonal expansion, especially of CD8+ Temra cells. Survival link was tested only in deceased patients; proton benefit remains a possibility.

Method: immunoSEQ multiplex PCR; TCRdb's copy keeps in-frame clones and lacks some. This table holds about 12,000 clones, roughly 90% found once. With regard to this clone: The antigen is unknown.

Trimming took 4 bases from V and 0 from J, leaving 16 bases between them. The V gene's germline CDR1 is SNHLY and CDR2 FYNNEI. The CDR3 covers 17 residues. This rearrangement joins TRBV2 to TRBJ2-1; D may be TRBD2 (5 bases). This clonotype originated in a man aged 55-75 years with pancreatic cancer. Specimen: peripheral blood, collected from a patient treated with proton-based radiotherapy. CDR3 nucleotide sequence: TGTGCCAGCAGTGGTGGGAGTTATTCTAGCTCCTACAATGAGCAGTTCTTC. It translates to CASSGGSYSSSYNEQFF.